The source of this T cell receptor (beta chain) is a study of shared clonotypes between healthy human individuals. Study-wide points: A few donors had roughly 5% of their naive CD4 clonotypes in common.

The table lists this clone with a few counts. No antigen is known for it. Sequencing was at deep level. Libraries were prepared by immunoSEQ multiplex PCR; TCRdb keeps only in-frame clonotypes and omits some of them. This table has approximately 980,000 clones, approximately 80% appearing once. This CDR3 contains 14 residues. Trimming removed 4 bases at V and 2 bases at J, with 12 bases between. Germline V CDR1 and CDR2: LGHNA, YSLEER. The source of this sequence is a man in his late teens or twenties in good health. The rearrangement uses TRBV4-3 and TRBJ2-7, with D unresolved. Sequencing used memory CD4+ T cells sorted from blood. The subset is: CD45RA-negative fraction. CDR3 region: CASSLDAGPYEQYF. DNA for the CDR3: TGCGCCAGCAGCCTAGACGCCGGACCCTACGAGCAGTACTTC.